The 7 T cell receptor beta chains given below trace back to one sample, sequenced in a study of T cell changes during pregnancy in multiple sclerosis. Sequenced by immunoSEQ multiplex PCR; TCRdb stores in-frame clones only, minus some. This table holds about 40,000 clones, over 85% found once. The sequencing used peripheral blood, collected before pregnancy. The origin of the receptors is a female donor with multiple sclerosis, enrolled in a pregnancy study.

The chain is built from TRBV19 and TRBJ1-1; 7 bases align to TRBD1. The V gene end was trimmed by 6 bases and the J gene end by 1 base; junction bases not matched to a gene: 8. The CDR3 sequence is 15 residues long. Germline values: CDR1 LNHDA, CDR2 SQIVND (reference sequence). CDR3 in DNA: TGTGCCAGTAGAACAAGGGGGCTCGGGAACACTGAAGCTTTCTTT. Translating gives CASRTRGLGNTEAFF.

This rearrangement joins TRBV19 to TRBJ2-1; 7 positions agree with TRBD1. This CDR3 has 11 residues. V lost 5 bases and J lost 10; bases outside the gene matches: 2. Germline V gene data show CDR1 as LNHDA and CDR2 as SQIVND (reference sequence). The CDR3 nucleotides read TGTGCCAGTAGTCCGGGACAGGAGCAGTTCTTC. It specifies CASSPGQEQFF.

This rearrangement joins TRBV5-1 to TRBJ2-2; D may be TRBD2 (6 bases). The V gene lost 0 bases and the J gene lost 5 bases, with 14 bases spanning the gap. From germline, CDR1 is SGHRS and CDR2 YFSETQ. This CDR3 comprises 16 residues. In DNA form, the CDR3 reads TGCGCCAGCAGCTTGGAGCCGGGAGTAAGGACCGGGGAGCTGTTTTTT. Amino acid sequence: CASSLEPGVRTGELFF.

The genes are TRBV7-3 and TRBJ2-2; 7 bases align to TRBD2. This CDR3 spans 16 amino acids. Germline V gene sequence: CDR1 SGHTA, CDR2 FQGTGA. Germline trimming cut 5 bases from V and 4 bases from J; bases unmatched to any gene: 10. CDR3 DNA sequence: TGTGCCAGCAGCCATCGCTCCGGGACTACCACCGGGGAGCTGTTTTTT. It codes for CASSHRSGTTTGELFF.

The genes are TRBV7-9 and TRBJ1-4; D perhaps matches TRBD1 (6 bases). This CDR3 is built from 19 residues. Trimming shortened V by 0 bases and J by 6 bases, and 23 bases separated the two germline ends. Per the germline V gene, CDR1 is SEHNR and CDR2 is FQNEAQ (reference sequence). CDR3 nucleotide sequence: TGTGCCAGCAGCTTAGCGGAAATGGCAGGGGTTGCCTCATATGAAAAACTGTTTTTT. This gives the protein CASSLAEMAGVASYEKLFF.

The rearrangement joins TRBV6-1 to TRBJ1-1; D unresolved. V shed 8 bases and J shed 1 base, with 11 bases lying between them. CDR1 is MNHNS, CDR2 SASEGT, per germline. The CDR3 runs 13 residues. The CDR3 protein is CASRALGNTEAFF. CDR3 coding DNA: TGTGCCAGCCGCGCGCTAGGGAACACTGAAGCTTTCTTT.

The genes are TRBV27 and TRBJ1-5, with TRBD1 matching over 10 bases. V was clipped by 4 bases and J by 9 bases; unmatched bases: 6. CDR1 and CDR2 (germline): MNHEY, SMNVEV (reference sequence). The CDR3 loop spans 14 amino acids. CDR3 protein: CASSSTGGALPQHF. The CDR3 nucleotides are TGTGCCAGCAGTTCGACAGGGGGCGCGTTGCCCCAGCATTTT.